These 5 T cell receptor beta chains were all obtained from the same sample, sequenced in a study of T cell responses to AZD1222 COVID-19 vaccine. This table comes from immunoSEQ multiplex PCR, and its TCRdb copy is limited to in-frame clones, with some not included. This repertoire shows under 200,000 clones, about 89% found once; its top ten account for under 2.5%. The sample in question was peripheral blood, obtained on day 0 of AZD1222 vaccination. The source of these receptors is an adult in good health.

The V gene is TRBV6-5, the J gene TRBJ1-3; weak D call: TRBD1 (5 bases). V lost 6 bases to trimming and J lost 0 bases, with 12 bases between them. Germline loops: CDR1 MNHEY, CDR2 SVGAGI. This CDR3 contains 15 residues. The CDR3, as DNA: TGTGCCAGCAGGAGGGACGGAAGCTCTGGAAACACCATATATTTT. It yields the protein CASRRDGSSGNTIYF.

This chain uses TRBV3-1 (or the pseudogene TRBV3-2) with TRBJ1-6; 8 positions match TRBD1. Germline CDR1 LGHDT, CDR2 YNNKEL (reference sequence). The CDR3 covers 14 residues. V lost 4 bases to trimming and J lost 10 bases; unmatched junction nucleotides: 6. The chain's CDR3 is CASSLPGGRSPLHF. CDR3 sequence (DNA): TGTGCCAGCAGCCTGCCAGGGGGCAGGTCACCCCTCCACTTT.

The V and J genes are TRBV19 and TRBJ2-1; perhaps TRBD1 as D (7 bases). V was shortened by 7 bases and J by 4 bases, with 17 bases between the two germline ends. This CDR3 comprises 15 residues. The germline CDR1 and CDR2 sequences are LNHDA and SQIVND (reference sequence). CDR3 sequence reads: CASTPGGTVYNEQFF. The CDR3 DNA reads as TGTGCCAGTACCCCGGGCGGGACAGTTTACAATGAGCAGTTCTTC. Complete variable domain (other parts from reference TRBV19 and TRBJ2-1): DGGITQSPKYLFRKEGQNVTLSCEQNLNHDAMYWYRQDPGQGLRLIYYSQIVNDFQKGDIAEGYSVSREKKESFPLTVTSAQKNPTAFYLCASTPGGTVYNEQFFGPGTRLTVL.

A word on this clone: A much larger clone differs from this one at a single base, so this may be a read error. The gene calls are TRBV24-1 and TRBJ2-2; possible D gene TRBD1, 5 bases. This CDR3 region has 15 residues. V was pared by 0 bases and J by 3 bases, with 7 bases between. Germline V gives CDR1 KGHDR, CDR2 SFDVKD. CDR3 region: CATSDLARDTGELFF. The CDR3 nucleotides are TGTGCCACCAGTGATTTGGCCAGGGACACCGGGGAGCTGTTTTTT.

The chain carries TRBV7-2 and TRBJ1-1; D not certain. Germline V gene data show CDR1 as SGHTA and CDR2 as FQGNSA. This CDR3 has 16 amino acids. V was trimmed by 2 bases and J by 4 bases, leaving 17 bases between them. The CDR3 sequence is CASSLFPVGEGTEAFF. CDR3 bases: TGTGCCAGCAGCTTATTCCCCGTTGGGGAGGGCACTGAAGCTTTCTTT.